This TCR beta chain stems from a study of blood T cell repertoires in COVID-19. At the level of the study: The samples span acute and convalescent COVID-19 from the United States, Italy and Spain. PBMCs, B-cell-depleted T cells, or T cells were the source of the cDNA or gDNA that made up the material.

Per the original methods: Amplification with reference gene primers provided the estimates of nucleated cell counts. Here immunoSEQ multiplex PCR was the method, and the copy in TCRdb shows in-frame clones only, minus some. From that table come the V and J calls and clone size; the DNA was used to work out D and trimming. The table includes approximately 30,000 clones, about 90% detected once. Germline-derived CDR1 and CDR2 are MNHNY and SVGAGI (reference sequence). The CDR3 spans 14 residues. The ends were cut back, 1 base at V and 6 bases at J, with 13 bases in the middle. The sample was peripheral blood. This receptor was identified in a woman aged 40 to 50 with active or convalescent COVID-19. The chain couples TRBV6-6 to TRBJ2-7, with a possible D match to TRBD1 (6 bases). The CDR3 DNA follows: TGTGCCAGCAGTTACTACGGCAGCAGGGGCGAGCAGTACTTC. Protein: CASSYYGSRGEQYF.